The clone carrying this T cell receptor beta chain came up a few times. Its matching antigen is unknown. Germline and genes here are mouse. The read gets to within 4 residues of the CDR3 end, and the germline J gene fills in the rest. These data originate in a study of CD8+ T cells in alopecia areata. Study summary: C3H/HeJ graft donors with spontaneous alopecia, aged 6-12 months, supplied skin that was transplanted onto female C3H/HeJ mice aged roughly 7-11 weeks. Study-level results: Sequencing of scalp samples also captures resident alphabeta T cells of normal skin.

V was pared by 0 bases and J by 0 bases, with 9 bases between. This CDR3 comprises 15 residues. Per the germline V gene, CDR1 is GKSSPN and CDR2 is SITVG. CD4, CD8alpha, NKG2D, NKG2ACE and other markers were used to sort pooled cutaneous lymph node cells. cDNA reverse transcribed from extracted RNA served as the sequencing template. Sequenced by immunoSEQ multiplex PCR; TCRdb stores in-frame clones only, minus some. This sample shows approximately 300,000 clones and no singletons; more than 0.95% rests with the ten largest. The V gene is TRBV31, the J gene TRBJ2-1; TRBD2 is a possible D gene (5 bases). Material for sequencing was CD4+ T cells sorted from a lymph node. This TCR was recovered from a C3H/HeJ mouse with alopecia areata. For this strain, the MHC haplotype corresponds to H2-k. This chain's CDR3 is CAWSLSWDNYAEQFF. CDR3 DNA, as far as it was read: TGTGCCTGGAGTCTAAGCTGGGATAACTATGCT.